The 20 T cell receptor beta chains given below trace back to one sample, sequenced in a study of blood T cell repertoires in COVID-19. Using immunoSEQ multiplex PCR, the repertoire was profiled, and TCRdb retains in-frame clones only, with some absent. The sample records around 450,000 clones, roughly nine tenths being singletons. Material: PBMCs or T cells enriched from blood (not recorded which). These receptors all come from a woman between 18 and 29 years old who had recovered from COVID-19.

The chain is built from TRBV11-3 and TRBJ2-3; 9 bases map to TRBD2. This CDR3 comprises 16 residues. Germline V CDR1 and CDR2: SGHNT, YENEEA. The ends lost 5 bases at V and 5 bases at J; junction bases unmatched: 11. For the CDR3, the DNA is TGTGCCAGCAGCGACAGGATTCAGCGGGGGGAAGATACGCAGTATTTT. It translates to CASSDRIQRGEDTQYF.

The rearrangement joins TRBV3-1 (or the pseudogene TRBV3-2) to TRBJ1-4; TRBD1 aligns across 10 bases. The CDR3 is 15 amino acids. Germline CDR1 reads LGHDT; CDR2 reads YNNKEL (reference sequence). V lost 2 bases, J lost 7 bases, and 4 bases stayed unmatched. The CDR3, as DNA: TGTGCCAGCAGCCAACGACAGGGGGCAGGTGAAAAACTGTTTTTT. Encoded protein: CASSQRQGAGEKLFF.

The V call is TRBV7-9, the J call TRBJ2-1; possibly TRBD2 for D (6 bases). Germline values: CDR1 SEHNR, CDR2 FQNEAQ (reference sequence). CDR3 length: 14 residues. V lost 6 bases, J lost 2 bases, and 11 bases lay in between. CDR3 sequence: CASSRGGAYNEQFF. Written as DNA, the CDR3 is TGTGCCAGCAGTAGGGGCGGGGCCTACAATGAGCAGTTCTTC.

The chain joins TRBV12-3 or TRBV12-4 to TRBJ2-1; D not resolved. V dropped 6 bases and J dropped 5 bases, with 5 bases sitting between them. The CDR3 contains 11 residues. CDR3: CASRFNNEQFF. The DNA for the CDR3 is TGTGCCAGCAGATTCAACAATGAGCAGTTCTTC.

The rearrangement links TRBV28 to TRBJ2-1; D unresolved. V shed 6 bases and J shed 2 bases, with 5 bases lying between them. This CDR3 is built from 12 residues. Germline V gene lookup returns CDR1 MDHEN and CDR2 SYDVKM. The CDR3 nucleotides read TGTGCCAGCAGGCGTACCTACAATGAGCAGTTCTTC. It encodes CASRRTYNEQFF.

This clone was picked up one time. The rearrangement uses TRBV27 and TRBJ1-2; perhaps TRBD1 as D (6 bases). Germline V lookup: CDR1 MNHEY, CDR2 SMNVEV (reference sequence). Trimming pared 5 bases from V and 3 bases from J, leaving 10 bases between. There are 13 residues in the CDR3. CDR3 in amino acids: CASSLNRDYGYTF. The CDR3 DNA reads TGTGCCAGCAGTCTCAACAGGGACTATGGCTACACCTTC.

The table lists this clone with a few counts. The chain recombines TRBV7-9 with TRBJ2-7; no definite D call. Germline V gene sequence: CDR1 SEHNR, CDR2 FQNEAQ (reference sequence). V lost 1 base and J lost 3, with 16 bases in between. The CDR3 runs to 16 residues. The CDR3, as DNA: TGTGCCAGCAGCTTAGGGGTATACAGCTTACACTACGAGCAGTACTTC. Translation gives CASSLGVYSLHYEQYF.

The DNA of the CDR3 is TGTGCCAGCAGCCACCAGGACAGGAGTCTATATAATTCACCCCTCCACTTT. Translated, it gives CASSHQDRSLYNSPLHF. This chain connects TRBV3-1 (or the pseudogene TRBV3-2) to TRBJ1-6; 7 bases align to TRBD1. After removal of 3 bases from V and 4 bases from J, the junction contained 9 bases not matched to a gene. This CDR3 has 17 amino acids. Germline V gene lookup returns CDR1 LGHDT and CDR2 YNNKEL (reference sequence).

The genes are TRBV6-2 or TRBV6-3 and TRBJ2-1, with D possibly matching TRBD2 (6 bases). The germline CDR1 and CDR2 sequences are MNHEY and SVGEGT. CDR3 length: 13 amino acids. V lost 6 bases and J 5 bases, leaving 11 bases between the germline ends. CDR3 DNA: TGTGCCAGCAGCTTAGCGGTTAACAATGAGCAGTTCTTC. As protein: CASSLAVNNEQFF.

The J gene is TRBJ1-2, the V gene TRBV6-5, with 7 nucleotides matching TRBD1. The CDR3 length is 14 residues. The V gene end was trimmed by 5 bases and the J gene end by 4 bases; junction bases not matched to a gene: 7. Germline assignment: CDR1 MNHEY and CDR2 SVGAGI. Here the CDR3 DNA reads TGTGCCAGCAGTACCGTGACAGGGTCCTATGGCTACACCTTC. It translates to CASSTVTGSYGYTF.

The chain joins TRBV5-6 to TRBJ1-4; maybe TRBD1 (5 bases). The germline V and J ends were trimmed by 0 bases and 7 bases, with 10 bases remaining between them. The CDR3 spans 14 residues. The germline CDR1 and CDR2 sequences are SGHDT and YYEEEE. DNA for the CDR3: TGTGCCAGCAGCTTGGCGGGAGGGGTTGAAAAACTGTTTTTT. Its protein is CASSLAGGVEKLFF.

The chain is built from TRBV5-1 and TRBJ2-6, with a possible D match to TRBD2 (5 bases). Trimming pared 7 bases from V and 0 bases from J, leaving 14 bases between. The germline V gene encodes CDR1 SGHRS and CDR2 YFSETQ. The CDR3 sequence is 16 residues long. For the CDR3, the DNA is TGCGCCAGCTCAAAGGACTCCTTCTCTGGGGCCAACGTCCTGACTTTC. It yields the protein CASSKDSFSGANVLTF.

The chain carries TRBV6-1 and TRBJ2-7, with D perhaps TRBD1 (6 bases). V shed 1 base and J shed 2 bases, with 9 bases lying between them. The germline CDR1 and CDR2 sequences are MNHNS and SASEGT. The CDR3 totals 14 residues. CDR3: CASSEGGQAYEQYF. The CDR3 coding sequence is TGTGCCAGCAGTGAAGGGGGGCAGGCCTACGAGCAGTACTTC.

The J gene is TRBJ1-1, the V gene TRBV28; D gene ambiguous. CDR1 is MDHEN, CDR2 SYDVKM, per germline. The CDR3 is made up of 10 amino acids. V was cut by 6 bases and J by 7 bases, with 6 bases left in between. CDR3 in amino acids: CASRGGEAFF. DNA for the CDR3: TGTGCCAGCAGGGGAGGTGAAGCTTTCTTT.

The CDR3 sequence is CASSRGQLATNEKLFF. CDR3 bases: TGTGCCAGTAGTAGAGGCCAGCTCGCAACTAATGAAAAACTGTTTTTT. The rearrangement links TRBV19 to TRBJ1-4, with no clear D. Germline CDR1 is LNHDA and CDR2 is SQIVND (reference sequence). This CDR3 spans 16 amino acids. Trimming pared 4 bases from V and 0 bases from J, leaving 12 bases between.

This chain links TRBV19 with TRBJ1-2, with 8 nucleotides matching TRBD1. Germline CDR1 and CDR2: LNHDA and SQIVND (reference sequence). V gave up 5 bases and J gave up 4 bases; unmatched junction bases: 6. CDR3 length equals 14 residues. The CDR3 loop is CASSPRTGSYGYTF. In DNA form, the CDR3 reads TGTGCCAGTAGTCCCCGGACAGGGAGCTATGGCTACACCTTC.

The J gene is TRBJ1-2, the V gene TRBV28; the match to TRBD1 covers 7 bases. The CDR3 spans 17 residues. The ends lost 3 bases at V and 4 bases at J; junction bases unmatched: 14. Germline lookup yields CDR1 MDHEN and CDR2 SYDVKM. The CDR3 spells CASSFLSPGQRLYGYTF. The CDR3 DNA reads TGTGCCAGCAGTTTCCTCTCGCCGGGACAGAGACTCTATGGCTACACCTTC.

Details on this clone: At one boundary the junction diverges from the germline segment, which might be a read error. The chain is built from TRBV4-1 and TRBJ1-2; 10 bases are shared with TRBD1. Germline CDR1 MGHRA, CDR2 YSYEKL. There are 14 residues in the CDR3. The DNA of the CDR3 is TGCGCCAGCAGCCCACTGGAGACAGGGGGCTCCCTCGCCTTC. This codes for CASSPLETGGSLAF.

The chain is built from TRBV10-3 and TRBJ1-4, with 7 positions matching TRBD1. The CDR3 is made up of 17 amino acids. CDR1 and CDR2 from the germline V gene are ENHRY and SYGVKD. V shed 2 bases, J shed 0 bases, and the junction held 6 bases outside the gene matches. CDR3 sequence: CAISEGWTGSTNEKLFF. In nucleotides, the CDR3 is TGTGCCATCAGTGAGGGATGGACAGGCTCAACTAATGAAAAACTGTTTTTT.

The gene calls are TRBV4-1 and TRBJ1-1; a weak D match, TRBD1 (6 bases). Germline CDR1 is MGHRA and CDR2 is YSYEKL. The germline V and J ends were trimmed by 1 base and 5 bases, with 14 bases remaining between them. The CDR3 runs 15 residues. Here the CDR3 reads CASSQVLGGGTEAFF. The CDR3 DNA is TGCGCCAGCAGCCAAGTTCTGGGAGGGGGGACTGAAGCTTTCTTT.